This TCR beta chain emerged from a study of cytomegalovirus exposure and HLA in healthy donors. In the PCR, 60 Vbeta and 13 Jbeta primers were used. Data came from immunoSEQ multiplex PCR; TCRdb stores just in-frame clones and leaves some out. The data hold about 180,000 clones, with around 77% observed a single time. In its sample, this clone was seen once. Its cognate antigen is unknown. The V gene's germline CDR1 is LGHNA and CDR2 YNFKEQ. The CDR3 is 16 residues long. Trimming removed 1 base from V and 7 bases from J; junction bases left unmatched: 10. Study results and caveats: Previous analysis showed most TCR beta V segments were productive about 87% or about 30% of the time. Immune exposure information available was restricted to CMV serostatus. Several V segments, TRBV6-2 and TRBV6-3 among them, could not be told apart and were dropped.

V and J are TRBV4-2 and TRBJ2-5, with TRBD2 identical over 9 bases. The source material was PBMCs. The TCR sequence derives from a woman in her twenties or thirties in good health and CMV-seronegative. CDR3 coding DNA: TGTGCCAGCAGCCAAGTAGGGGGGGAAGCGGGGGGGACCCAGTACTTC. This translates into CASSQVGGEAGGTQYF.